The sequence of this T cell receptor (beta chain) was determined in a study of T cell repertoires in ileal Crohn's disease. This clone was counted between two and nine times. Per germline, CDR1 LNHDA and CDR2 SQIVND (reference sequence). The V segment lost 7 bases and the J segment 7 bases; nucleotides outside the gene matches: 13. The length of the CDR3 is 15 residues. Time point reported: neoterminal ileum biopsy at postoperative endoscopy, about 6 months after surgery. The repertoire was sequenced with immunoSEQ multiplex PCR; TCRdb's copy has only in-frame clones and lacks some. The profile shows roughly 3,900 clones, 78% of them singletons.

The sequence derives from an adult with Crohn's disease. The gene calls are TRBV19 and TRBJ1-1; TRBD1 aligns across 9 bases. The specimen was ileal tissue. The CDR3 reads CASTEDRGPLGEAFF. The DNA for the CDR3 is TGTGCCAGTACGGAGGACAGGGGCCCCCTTGGTGAAGCTTTCTTT.